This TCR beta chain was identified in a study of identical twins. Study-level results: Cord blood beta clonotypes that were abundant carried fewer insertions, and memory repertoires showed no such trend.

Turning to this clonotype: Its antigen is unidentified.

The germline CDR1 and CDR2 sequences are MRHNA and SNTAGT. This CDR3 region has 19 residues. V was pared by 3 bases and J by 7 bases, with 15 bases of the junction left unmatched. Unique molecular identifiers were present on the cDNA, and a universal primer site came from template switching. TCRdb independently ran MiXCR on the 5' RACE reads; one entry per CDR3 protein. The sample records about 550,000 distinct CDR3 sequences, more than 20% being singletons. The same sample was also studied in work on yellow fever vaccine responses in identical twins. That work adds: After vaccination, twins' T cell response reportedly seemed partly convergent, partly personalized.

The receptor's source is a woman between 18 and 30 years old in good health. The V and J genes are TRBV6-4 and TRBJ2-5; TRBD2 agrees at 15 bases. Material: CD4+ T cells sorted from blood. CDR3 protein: CASSDRDGGLAGGARTQYF. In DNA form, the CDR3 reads TGTGCCAGCAGTGATCGGGACGGAGGACTAGCGGGAGGGGCCCGGACCCAGTACTTC.